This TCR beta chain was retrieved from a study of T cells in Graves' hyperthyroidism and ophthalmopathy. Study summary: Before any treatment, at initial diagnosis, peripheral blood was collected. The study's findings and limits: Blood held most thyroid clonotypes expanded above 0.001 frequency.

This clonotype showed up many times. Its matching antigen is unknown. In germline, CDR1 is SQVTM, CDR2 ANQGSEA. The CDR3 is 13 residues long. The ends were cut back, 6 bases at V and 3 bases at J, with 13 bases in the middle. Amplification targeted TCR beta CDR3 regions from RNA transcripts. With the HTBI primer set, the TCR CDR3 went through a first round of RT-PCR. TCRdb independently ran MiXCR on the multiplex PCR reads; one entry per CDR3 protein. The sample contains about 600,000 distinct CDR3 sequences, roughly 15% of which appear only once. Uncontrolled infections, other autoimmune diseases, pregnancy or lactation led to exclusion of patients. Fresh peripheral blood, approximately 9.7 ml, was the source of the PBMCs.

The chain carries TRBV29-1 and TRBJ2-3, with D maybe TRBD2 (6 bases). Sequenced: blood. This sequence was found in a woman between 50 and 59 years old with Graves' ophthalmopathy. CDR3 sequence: CSVRLVLTDTQYF. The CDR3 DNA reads TGCAGCGTGAGACTAGTTTTAACAGATACGCAGTATTTT.